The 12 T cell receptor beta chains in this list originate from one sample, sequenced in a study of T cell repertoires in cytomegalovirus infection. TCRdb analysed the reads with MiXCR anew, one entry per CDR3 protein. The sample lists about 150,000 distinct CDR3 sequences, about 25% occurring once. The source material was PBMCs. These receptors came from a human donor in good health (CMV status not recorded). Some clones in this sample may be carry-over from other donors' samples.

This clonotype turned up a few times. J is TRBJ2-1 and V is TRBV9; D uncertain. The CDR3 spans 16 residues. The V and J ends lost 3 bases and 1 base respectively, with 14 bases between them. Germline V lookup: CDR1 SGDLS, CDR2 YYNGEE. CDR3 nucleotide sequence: TGTGCCAGCAGCGCGGAAGGGCACACATCCTACAATGAGCAGTTCTTC. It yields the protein CASSAEGHTSYNEQFF.

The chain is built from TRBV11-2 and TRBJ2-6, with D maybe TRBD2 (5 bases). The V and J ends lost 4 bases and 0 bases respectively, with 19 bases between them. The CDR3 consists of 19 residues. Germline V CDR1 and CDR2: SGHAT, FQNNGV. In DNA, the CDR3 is TGTGCCAGCAGCTATCTTCGGGGAGCGAAGAGCTCTGGGGCCAACGTCCTGACTTTC. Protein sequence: CASSYLRGAKSSGANVLTF.

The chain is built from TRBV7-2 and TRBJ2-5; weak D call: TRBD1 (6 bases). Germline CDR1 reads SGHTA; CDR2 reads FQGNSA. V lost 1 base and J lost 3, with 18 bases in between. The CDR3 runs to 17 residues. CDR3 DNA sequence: TGTGCCAGCAGCTTAGAGAAAAGGGTGGACAGTGAAGAGACCCAGTACTTC. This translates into CASSLEKRVDSEETQYF.

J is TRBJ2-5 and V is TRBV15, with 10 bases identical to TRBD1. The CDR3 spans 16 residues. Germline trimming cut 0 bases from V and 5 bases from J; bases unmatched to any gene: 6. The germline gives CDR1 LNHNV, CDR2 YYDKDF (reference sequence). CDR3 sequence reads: CATSRDRGTGVETQYF. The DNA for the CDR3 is TGTGCCACCAGCAGAGATAGGGGGACAGGGGTCGAGACCCAGTACTTC. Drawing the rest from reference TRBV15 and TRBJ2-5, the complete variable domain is DAMVIQNPRYQVTQFGKPVTLSCSQTLNHNVMYWYQQKSSQAPKLLFHYYDKDFNNEADTPDNFQSRRPNTSFCFLDIRSPGLGDTAMYLCATSRDRGTGVETQYFGPGTRLLVL.

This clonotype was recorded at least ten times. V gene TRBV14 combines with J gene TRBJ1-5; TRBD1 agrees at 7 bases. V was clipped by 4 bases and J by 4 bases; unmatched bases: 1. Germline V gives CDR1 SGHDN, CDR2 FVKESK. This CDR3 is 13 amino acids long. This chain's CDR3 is CASSPTGNQPQHF. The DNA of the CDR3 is TGTGCCAGCAGCCCGACAGGGAATCAGCCCCAGCATTTT.

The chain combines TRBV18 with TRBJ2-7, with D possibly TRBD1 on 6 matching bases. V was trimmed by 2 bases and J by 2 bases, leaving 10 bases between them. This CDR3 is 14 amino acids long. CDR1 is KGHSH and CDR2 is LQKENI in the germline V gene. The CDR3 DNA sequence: TGTGCCAGCTCACCAGCGACAGGCCCCTACGAGCAGTACTTC. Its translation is CASSPATGPYEQYF.

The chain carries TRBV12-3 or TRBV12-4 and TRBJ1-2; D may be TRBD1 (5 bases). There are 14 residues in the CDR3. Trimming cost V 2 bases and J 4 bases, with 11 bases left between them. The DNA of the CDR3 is TGTGCCAGCAGTTTATTGCAGGGAGTCTATGGCTACACCTTC. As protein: CASSLLQGVYGYTF.

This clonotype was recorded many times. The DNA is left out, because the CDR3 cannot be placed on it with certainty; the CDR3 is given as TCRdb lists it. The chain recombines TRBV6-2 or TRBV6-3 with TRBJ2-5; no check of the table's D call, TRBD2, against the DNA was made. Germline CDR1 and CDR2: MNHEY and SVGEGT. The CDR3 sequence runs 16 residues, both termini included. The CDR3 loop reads CASSSSVRRAGGTQYF.

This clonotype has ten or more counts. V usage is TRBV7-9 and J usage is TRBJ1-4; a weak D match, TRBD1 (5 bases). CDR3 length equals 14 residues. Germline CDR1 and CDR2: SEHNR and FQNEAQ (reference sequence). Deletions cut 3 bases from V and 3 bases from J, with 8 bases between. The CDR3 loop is CASSFDSPNEKLFF. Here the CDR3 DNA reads TGTGCCAGCAGCTTCGACAGCCCTAATGAAAAACTGTTTTTT.

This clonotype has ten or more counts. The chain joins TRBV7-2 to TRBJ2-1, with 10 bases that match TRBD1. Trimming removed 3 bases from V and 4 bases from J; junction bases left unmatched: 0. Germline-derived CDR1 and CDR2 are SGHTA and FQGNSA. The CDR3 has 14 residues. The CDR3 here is CASSLGQGYNEQFF. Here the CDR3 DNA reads TGTGCCAGCAGCTTGGGACAGGGGTACAATGAGCAGTTCTTC.

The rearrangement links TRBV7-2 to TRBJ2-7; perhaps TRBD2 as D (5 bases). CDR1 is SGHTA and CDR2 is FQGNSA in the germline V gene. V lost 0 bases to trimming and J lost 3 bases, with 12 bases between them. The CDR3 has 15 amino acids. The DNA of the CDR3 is TGTGCCAGCAGCTTAGCCCCGGGATCGGGCTACGAGCAGTACTTC. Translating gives CASSLAPGSGYEQYF.

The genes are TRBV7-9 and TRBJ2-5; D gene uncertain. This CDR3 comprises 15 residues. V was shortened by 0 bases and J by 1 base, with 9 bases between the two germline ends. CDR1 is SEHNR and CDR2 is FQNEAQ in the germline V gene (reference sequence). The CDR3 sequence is CASSLAQAAQETQYF. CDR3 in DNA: TGTGCCAGCAGCTTAGCGCAGGCAGCCCAAGAGACCCAGTACTTC.